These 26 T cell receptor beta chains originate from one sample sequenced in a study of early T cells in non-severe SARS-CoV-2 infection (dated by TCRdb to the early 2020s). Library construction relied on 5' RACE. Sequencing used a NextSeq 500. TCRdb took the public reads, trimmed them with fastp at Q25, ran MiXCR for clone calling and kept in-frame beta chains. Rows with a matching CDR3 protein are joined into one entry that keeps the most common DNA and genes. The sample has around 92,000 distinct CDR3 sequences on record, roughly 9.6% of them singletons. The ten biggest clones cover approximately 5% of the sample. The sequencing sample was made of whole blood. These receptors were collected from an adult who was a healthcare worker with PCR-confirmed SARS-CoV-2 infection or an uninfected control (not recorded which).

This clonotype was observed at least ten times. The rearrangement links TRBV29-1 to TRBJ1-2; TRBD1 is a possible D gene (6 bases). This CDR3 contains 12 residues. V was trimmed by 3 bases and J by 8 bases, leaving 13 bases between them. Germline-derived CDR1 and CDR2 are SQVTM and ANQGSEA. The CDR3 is CSVDFGGRGYTF. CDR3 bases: TGCAGCGTTGATTTTGGGGGCCGGGGCTACACCTTC.

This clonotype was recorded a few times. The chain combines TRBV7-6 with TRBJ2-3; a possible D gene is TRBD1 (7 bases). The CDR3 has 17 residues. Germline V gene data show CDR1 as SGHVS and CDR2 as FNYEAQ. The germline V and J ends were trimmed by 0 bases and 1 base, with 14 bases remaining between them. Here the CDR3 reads CASSLALAGGRTDTQYF. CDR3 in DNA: TGTGCCAGCAGCTTAGCGCTGGCAGGGGGGCGCACAGATACGCAGTATTTT.

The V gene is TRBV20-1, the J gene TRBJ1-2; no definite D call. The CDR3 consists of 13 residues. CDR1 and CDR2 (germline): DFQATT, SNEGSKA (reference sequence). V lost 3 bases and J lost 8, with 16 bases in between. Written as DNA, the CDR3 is TGCAGTGCTAGTAATCCCAAGTTCATAGGCTACACCTTC. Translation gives CSASNPKFIGYTF.

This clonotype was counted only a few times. The CDR3, as DNA: TGTGCCAGTACCTCGTGGCAGGGGGGTTATCAGCCCCAGCATTTT. It specifies CASTSWQGGYQPQHF. The J gene is TRBJ1-5, the V gene TRBV19, with 7 nucleotides matching TRBD1. The CDR3 consists of 15 residues. V shed 7 bases and J 5 bases; nucleotides not matched to a gene: 11. CDR1 LNHDA and CDR2 SQIVND come from the germline V gene (reference sequence).

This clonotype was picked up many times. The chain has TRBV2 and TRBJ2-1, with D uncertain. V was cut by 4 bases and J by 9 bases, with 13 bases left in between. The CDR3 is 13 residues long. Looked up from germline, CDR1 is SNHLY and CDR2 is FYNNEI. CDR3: CASSGLLVLEQFF. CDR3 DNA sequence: TGTGCCAGCAGTGGACTCCTAGTACTTGAGCAGTTCTTC.

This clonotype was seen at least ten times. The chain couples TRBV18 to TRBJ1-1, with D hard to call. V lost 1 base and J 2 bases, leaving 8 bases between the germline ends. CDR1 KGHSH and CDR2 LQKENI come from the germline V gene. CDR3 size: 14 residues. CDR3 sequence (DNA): TGTGCCAGCTCACCACTTGAGGGCAACACTGAAGCTTTCTTT. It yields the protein CASSPLEGNTEAFF.

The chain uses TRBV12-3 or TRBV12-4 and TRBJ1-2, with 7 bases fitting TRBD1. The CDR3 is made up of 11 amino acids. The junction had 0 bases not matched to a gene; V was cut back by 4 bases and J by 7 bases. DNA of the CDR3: TGTGCCAGCAGTTACAGGGGTGGCTACACCTTC. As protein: CASSYRGGYTF.

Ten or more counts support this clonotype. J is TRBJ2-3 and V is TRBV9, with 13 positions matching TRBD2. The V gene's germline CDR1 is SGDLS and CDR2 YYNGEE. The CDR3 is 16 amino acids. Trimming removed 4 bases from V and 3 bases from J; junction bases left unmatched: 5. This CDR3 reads CASSTGLAGETDTQYF. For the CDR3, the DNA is TGTGCCAGCAGCACCGGACTAGCGGGAGAGACAGATACGCAGTATTTT.

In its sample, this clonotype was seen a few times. The CDR3 loop reads CASSQAARNTEAFF. CDR3 DNA sequence: TGTGCCAGCAGCCAGGCGGCTAGGAACACTGAAGCTTTCTTT. The genes are TRBV3-1 and TRBJ1-1; no clear D gene. The germline V and J ends were trimmed by 3 bases and 1 base, with 9 bases remaining between them. Per germline, CDR1 LGHDT and CDR2 YNNKEL (reference sequence). The CDR3 sequence is 14 residues long.

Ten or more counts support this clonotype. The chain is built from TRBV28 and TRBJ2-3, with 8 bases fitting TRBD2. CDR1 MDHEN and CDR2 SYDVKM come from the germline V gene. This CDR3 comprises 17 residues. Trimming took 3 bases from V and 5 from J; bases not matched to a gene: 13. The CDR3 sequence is CASSFWLAGEGKDTQYF. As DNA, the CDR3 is TGTGCCAGCAGTTTTTGGCTAGCGGGCGAGGGGAAAGATACGCAGTATTTT.

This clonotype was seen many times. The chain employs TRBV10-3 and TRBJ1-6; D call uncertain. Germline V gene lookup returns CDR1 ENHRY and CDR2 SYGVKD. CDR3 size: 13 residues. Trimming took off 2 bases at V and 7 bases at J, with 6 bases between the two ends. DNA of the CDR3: TGTGCCATCAGTGAGGGAGAAAATTCACCCCTCCACTTT. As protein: CAISEGENSPLHF.

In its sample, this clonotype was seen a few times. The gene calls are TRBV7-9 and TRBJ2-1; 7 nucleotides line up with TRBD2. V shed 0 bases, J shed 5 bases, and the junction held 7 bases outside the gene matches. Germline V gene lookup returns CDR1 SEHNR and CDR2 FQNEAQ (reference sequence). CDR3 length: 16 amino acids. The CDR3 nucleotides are TGTGCCAGCAGCTTAGCACTAGCGAGTTGGGACAATGAGCAGTTCTTC. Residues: CASSLALASWDNEQFF.

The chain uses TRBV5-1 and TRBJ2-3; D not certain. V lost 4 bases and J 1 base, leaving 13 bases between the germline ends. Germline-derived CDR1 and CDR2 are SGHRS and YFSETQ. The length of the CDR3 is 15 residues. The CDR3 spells CASSADGPRTDTQYF. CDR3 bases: TGCGCCAGCAGCGCTGACGGCCCGCGCACAGATACGCAGTATTTT. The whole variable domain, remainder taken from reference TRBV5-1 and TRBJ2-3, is KAGVTQTPRYLIKTRGQQVTLSCSPISGHRSVSWYQQTPGQGLQFLFEYFSETQRNKGNFPGRFSGRQFSNSRSEMNVSTLELGDSALYLCASSADGPRTDTQYFGPGTRLTVL.

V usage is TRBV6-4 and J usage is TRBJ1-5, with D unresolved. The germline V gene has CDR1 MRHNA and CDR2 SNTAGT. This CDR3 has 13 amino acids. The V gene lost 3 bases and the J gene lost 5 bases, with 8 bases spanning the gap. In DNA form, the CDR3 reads TGTGCCAGCAGTGAGTGGACTGATCAGCCCCAGCATTTT. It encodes CASSEWTDQPQHF.

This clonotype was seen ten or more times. The CDR3 bases are TGTGCCAGCTCACCCACAGGGCGGAGCACCGGGGAGCTGTTTTTT. Protein product: CASSPTGRSTGELFF. The V call is TRBV18, the J call TRBJ2-2; possible D gene TRBD1, 6 bases. There are 15 residues in the CDR3. V gave up 3 bases and J gave up 4 bases, with 12 bases separating them. CDR1 is KGHSH, CDR2 LQKENI, per germline.

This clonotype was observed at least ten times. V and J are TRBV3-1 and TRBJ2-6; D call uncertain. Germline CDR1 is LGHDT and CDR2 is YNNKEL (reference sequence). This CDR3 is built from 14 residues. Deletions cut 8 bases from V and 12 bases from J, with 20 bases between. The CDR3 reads CASAPGASSSVLTF. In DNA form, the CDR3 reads TGTGCCAGCGCTCCGGGTGCAAGTTCCTCCGTCCTGACTTTC.

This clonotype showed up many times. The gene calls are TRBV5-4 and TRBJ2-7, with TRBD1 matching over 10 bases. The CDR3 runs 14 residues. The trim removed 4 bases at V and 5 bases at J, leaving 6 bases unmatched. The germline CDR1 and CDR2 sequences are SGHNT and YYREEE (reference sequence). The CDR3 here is CASSPGQGVNEQYF. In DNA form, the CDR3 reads TGTGCCAGCAGCCCCGGACAGGGGGTAAACGAGCAGTACTTC. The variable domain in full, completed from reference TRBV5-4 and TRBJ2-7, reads ETGVTQSPTHLIKTRGQQVTLRCSSQSGHNTVSWYQQALGQGPQFIFQYYREEENGRGNFPPRFSGLQFPNYSSELNVNALELDDSALYLCASSPGQGVNEQYFGPGTRLTVT.

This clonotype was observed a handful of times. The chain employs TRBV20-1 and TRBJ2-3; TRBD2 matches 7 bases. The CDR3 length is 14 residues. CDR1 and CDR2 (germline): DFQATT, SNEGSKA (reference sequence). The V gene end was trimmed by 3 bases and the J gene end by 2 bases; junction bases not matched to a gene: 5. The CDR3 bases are TGCAGTGCTAGTATAGGGAGGGCCACAGATACGCAGTATTTT. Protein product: CSASIGRATDTQYF.

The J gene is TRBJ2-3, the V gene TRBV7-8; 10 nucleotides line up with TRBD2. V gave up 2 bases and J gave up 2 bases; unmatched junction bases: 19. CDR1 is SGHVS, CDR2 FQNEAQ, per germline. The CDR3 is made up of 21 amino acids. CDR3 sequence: CASSLSALGGLAGVITDTQYF. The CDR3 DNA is TGTGCCAGCAGCTTATCAGCCCTGGGGGGGCTAGCGGGGGTCATCACAGATACGCAGTATTTT.

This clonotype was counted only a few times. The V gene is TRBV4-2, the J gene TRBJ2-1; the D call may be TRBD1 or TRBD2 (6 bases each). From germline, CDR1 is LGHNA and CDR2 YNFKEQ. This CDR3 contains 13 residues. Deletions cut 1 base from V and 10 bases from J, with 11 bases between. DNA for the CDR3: TGTGCCAGCAGCCAAGCCGGGGGCAGCGAGCAGTTCTTC. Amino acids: CASSQAGGSEQFF.

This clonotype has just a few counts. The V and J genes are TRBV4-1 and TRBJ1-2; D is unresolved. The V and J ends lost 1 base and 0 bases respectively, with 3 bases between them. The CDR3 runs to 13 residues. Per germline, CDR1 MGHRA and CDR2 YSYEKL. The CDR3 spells CASSQAANYGYTF. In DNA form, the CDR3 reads TGCGCCAGCAGCCAAGCAGCTAACTATGGCTACACCTTC.

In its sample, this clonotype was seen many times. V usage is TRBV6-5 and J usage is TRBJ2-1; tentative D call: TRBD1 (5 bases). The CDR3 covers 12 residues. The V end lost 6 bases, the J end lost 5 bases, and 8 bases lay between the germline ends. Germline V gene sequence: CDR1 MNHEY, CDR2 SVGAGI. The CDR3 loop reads CASRGPDNEQFF. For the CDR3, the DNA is TGTGCCAGCAGGGGGCCAGACAATGAGCAGTTCTTC.

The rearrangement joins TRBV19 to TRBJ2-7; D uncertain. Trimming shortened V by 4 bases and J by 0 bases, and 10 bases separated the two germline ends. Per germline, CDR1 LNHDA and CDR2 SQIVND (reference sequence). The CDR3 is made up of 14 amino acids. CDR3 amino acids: CASSRAVFSYEQYF. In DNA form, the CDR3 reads TGTGCCAGTAGTAGGGCAGTCTTCTCCTACGAGCAGTACTTC.

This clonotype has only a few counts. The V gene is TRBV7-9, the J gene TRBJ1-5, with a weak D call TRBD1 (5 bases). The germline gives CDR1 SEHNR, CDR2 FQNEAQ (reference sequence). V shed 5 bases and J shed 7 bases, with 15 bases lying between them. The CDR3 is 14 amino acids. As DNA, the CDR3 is TGTGCCAGCAGCCGGACGGGGGTCGGCCAGCCCCAGCATTTT. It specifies CASSRTGVGQPQHF.

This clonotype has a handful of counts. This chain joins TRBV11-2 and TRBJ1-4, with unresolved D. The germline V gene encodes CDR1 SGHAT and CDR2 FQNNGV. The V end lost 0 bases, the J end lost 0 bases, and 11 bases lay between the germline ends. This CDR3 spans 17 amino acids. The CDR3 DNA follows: TGTGCCAGCAGCTTAGATTGGTTGGGAACAACTAATGAAAAACTGTTTTTT. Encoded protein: CASSLDWLGTTNEKLFF.

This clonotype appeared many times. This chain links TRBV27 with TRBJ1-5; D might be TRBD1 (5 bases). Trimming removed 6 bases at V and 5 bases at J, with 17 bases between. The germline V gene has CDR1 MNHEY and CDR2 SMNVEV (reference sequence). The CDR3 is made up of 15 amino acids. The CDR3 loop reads CASRPTVGRDQPQHF. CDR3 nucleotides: TGTGCCAGCAGACCGACAGTCGGGCGAGATCAGCCCCAGCATTTT.